This record covers a single TCR beta chain. What it binds is unknown. This sample was included in a study of CD8 T cells in ankylosing spondylitis. The CDR3 sequence is 15 residues long. Trimming stripped 0 bases from V and 0 bases from J, with 8 bases between. CDR1 is MNHEY and CDR2 is SVGEGT in the germline V gene. TCRdb reprocessed the 5' RACE reads with MiXCR, giving one entry per CDR3 protein. In the table there are 700,000 to 850,000 distinct CDR3 sequences, approximately 10% of which are singletons. Whole-study findings and limits: Several highly homologous variants made up a TCR beta motif, and this motif appeared characteristic of ankylosing spondylitis blood.

This TCR was recovered from a male donor with ankylosing spondylitis. The sample was blood, either unsorted or a sorted T cell fraction (not recorded which). J is TRBJ1-1 and V is TRBV6-2 or TRBV6-3; D call uncertain. CDR3 DNA: TGTGCCAGCAGTTACTCACTGATCATGAACACTGAAGCTTTCTTT. It codes for CASSYSLIMNTEAFF.